These 18 T cell receptor beta chains were sequenced from one sample in a study of blood T cells in healthy people across ages. Through a sample-barcoded 5' primer and a J-beta primer mix, a second PCR was run for about 7 to 12 cycles. MiXCR was run by TCRdb on the 5' RACE reads, yielding one entry per CDR3 protein. This table has about 720,000 distinct CDR3 sequences, about 20% appearing once. The material sequenced was blood. The receptors originated from a man between 65 and 85 years old in good health.

V and J are TRBV20-1 and TRBJ2-5; D possibly corresponds to TRBD2 (6 bases). The closer fit of TRBJ2-1 to the DNA end suggests the J call may be wrong. From germline, CDR1 is DFQATT and CDR2 SNEGSKA (reference sequence). CDR3 length: 13 residues. The CDR3 sequence: CSAGNSGELEQFF. In nucleotides, the CDR3 is TGCAGTGCTGGTAACTCGGGAGAACTTGAGCAGTTCTTC.

This clonotype was seen only a few times. The chain has TRBV12-3 or TRBV12-4 and TRBJ2-1; the D gene is possibly TRBD1 (5 bases). The V gene lost 9 bases and the J gene lost 8 bases, with 20 bases spanning the gap. The CDR3 sequence is 14 residues long. CDR3 protein: CASAFWQGMYEQFF. The CDR3 nucleotides are TGTGCCAGTGCCTTTTGGCAGGGTATGTATGAGCAGTTCTTC.

This chain connects TRBV7-2 to TRBJ2-5, with TRBD2 identical over 7 bases. The DNA end is a closer match to TRBJ2-1, so the J assignment may be wrong. This CDR3 has 16 residues. The germline CDR1 and CDR2 sequences are SGHTA and FQGNSA. The CDR3 region is CASSPAGSRILNEQFF. CDR3 in DNA: TGTGCCAGCAGCCCAGCGGGGAGCCGAATACTCAATGAGCAGTTCTTC.

Worth noting for this clonotype: A much larger clone lies a single base off, so this may be a read error. The chain couples TRBV6-5 to TRBJ2-7, with a weak D call TRBD1 (6 bases). The germline V gene has CDR1 MNHEY and CDR2 SVGAGI. V lost 6 bases and J 3 bases, leaving 9 bases between the germline ends. There are 12 residues in the CDR3. The CDR3 DNA reads TGTGCCAGCAGGCAAGGGGGCTACGAGCAGTACTTC. Amino acid sequence: CASRQGGYEQYF.

This clonotype turned up a few times. The chain combines TRBV7-9 with TRBJ1-2; D unresolved. The CDR3 is 12 residues long. V was cut by 1 base and J by 7 bases, with 7 bases left in between. CDR1 is SEHNR, CDR2 FQNEAQ, per germline (reference sequence). The CDR3 protein is CASSLVQTGYTF. In DNA, the CDR3 is TGTGCCAGCAGCTTAGTCCAGACTGGCTACACCTTC.

J is TRBJ2-7 and V is TRBV20-1; 13 bases match TRBD2. The CDR3 is 15 amino acids. Germline V gene lookup returns CDR1 DFQATT and CDR2 SNEGSKA (reference sequence). Germline trimming cut 3 bases from V and 4 bases from J; bases unmatched to any gene: 6. The CDR3 protein is CSASGGTSGNYEQYV. CDR3 coding DNA: TGCAGTGCTAGTGGTGGGACTAGCGGGAATTACGAGCAGTACGTC.

Only one count was recorded for this clonotype. The chain joins TRBV7-9 to TRBJ2-1; weak D call: TRBD2 (6 bases). The CDR3 loop spans 16 amino acids. V was pared by 5 bases and J by 3 bases, with 17 bases between. Germline V gene sequence: CDR1 SEHNR, CDR2 FQNEAQ (reference sequence). The CDR3 region is CASSARDGSGYNEQFF. The CDR3 DNA reads as TGTGCCAGCAGCGCGCGGGACGGCTCGGGCTACAATGAGCAGTTCTTC.

The rearrangement uses TRBV7-3 and TRBJ2-1; maybe TRBD1 (7 bases). The germline CDR1 and CDR2 sequences are SGHTA and FQGTGA. CDR3 length: 15 amino acids. V was pared by 1 base and J by 5 bases, with 12 bases between. This chain's CDR3 is CASSLIPGGNNEQFF. In DNA, the CDR3 is TGTGCCAGCAGCTTAATTCCAGGGGGGAACAATGAGCAGTTCTTC.

V and J are TRBV29-1 and TRBJ1-5; D might be TRBD1 (5 bases). Germline values: CDR1 SQVTM, CDR2 ANQGSEA. The CDR3 is made up of 13 amino acids. V lost 4 bases and J 0 bases, leaving 7 bases between the germline ends. CDR3 DNA: TGCAGCGTTGGGACATCTAGCAATCAGCCCCAGCATTTT. It is translated as CSVGTSSNQPQHF.

The chain couples TRBV2 to TRBJ1-4; a possible D gene is TRBD1 (5 bases). Germline V CDR1 and CDR2: SNHLY, FYNNEI. Trimming removed 7 bases at V and 8 bases at J, with 20 bases between. There are 15 residues in the CDR3. The chain's CDR3 is CASTWEGRTDEKLFF. CDR3 in DNA: TGTGCCAGCACGTGGGAGGGGAGGACTGACGAAAAACTGTTTTTT.

The genes are TRBV29-1 and TRBJ2-7; no reliable D call. This CDR3 is built from 12 residues. Trimming stripped 4 bases from V and 4 bases from J, with 11 bases between. Germline values: CDR1 SQVTM, CDR2 ANQGSEA. The CDR3 DNA reads TGCAGCGTTGTCTGGGGAATTTACGAGCAGTACGTC. Amino acid sequence: CSVVWGIYEQYV.

This clonotype was counted between two and nine times. This chain joins TRBV6-1 and TRBJ2-7; possibly TRBD2 for D (5 bases). Trimming left V 7 bases short and J 0 bases short, with 16 bases between. The germline gives CDR1 MNHNS, CDR2 SASEGT. The CDR3 is 15 residues long. In DNA form, the CDR3 reads TGTGCCAGCACCGAGGGTGGGAGCAACTCCTACGAGCAGTACGTC. Translating gives CASTEGGSNSYEQYV.

The table lists this clonotype with many counts. The V and J genes are TRBV28 and TRBJ2-3; 8 bases match TRBD2. This CDR3 has 14 residues. The germline gives CDR1 MDHEN, CDR2 SYDVKM. With 6 bases clipped from V and 1 base from J, the junction kept 3 bases outside the gene matches. Here the CDR3 reads CASSFSGGTDTQYF. DNA of the CDR3: TGTGCCAGCAGCTTTAGCGGGGGCACAGATACGCAGTATTTT.

This clonotype occurred once. This chain connects TRBV12-3 or TRBV12-4 to TRBJ2-1; D remains ambiguous. The J call is uncertain, as TRBJ2-7 better fits the DNA end. CDR3 length: 15 amino acids. Written as DNA, the CDR3 is TGTGCCAGCAGCTTGAGTACAGCTCTCTCCGGCGAGCAGTACGTC. Amino acid sequence: CASSLSTALSGEQYV.

This clonotype has ten or more counts. CDR3 amino acids: CSAEADSNTEAFF. The CDR3, as DNA: TGCAGCGCCGAGGCCGACAGCAACACTGAAGCTTTCTTT. The chain is built from TRBV29-1 and TRBJ1-1; maybe TRBD1 (5 bases). The CDR3 covers 13 residues. CDR1 is SQVTM, CDR2 ANQGSEA, per germline. Trimming cost V 7 bases and J 2 bases, with 14 bases left between them.

This clonotype was observed a few times. V usage is TRBV9 and J usage is TRBJ2-5; 7 bases agree with TRBD2. Germline CDR1 reads SGDLS; CDR2 reads YYNGEE. The junction had 6 bases not matched to a gene; V was cut back by 4 bases and J by 3 bases. This CDR3 has 14 amino acids. The CDR3 region has the DNA TGTGCCAGCAGCCGGCGGCTAGCGGAAGAGACCCAGTACTTC. It yields the protein CASSRRLAEETQYF.

This clonotype was picked up a small number of times. The J gene is TRBJ1-2, the V gene TRBV29-1; the match to TRBD1 covers 8 bases. This CDR3 region has 11 residues. Germline V lookup: CDR1 SQVTM, CDR2 ANQGSEA. V gave up 7 bases and J gave up 8 bases; unmatched junction bases: 6. CDR3 coding DNA: TGCAGCGCTGGACAGGGTGAGGGCTACACCTTC. Protein sequence: CSAGQGEGYTF.

This clonotype has at least ten counts. The chain employs TRBV11-2 and TRBJ2-2; weak D call: TRBD1 (5 bases). V lost 10 bases, J lost 0 bases, and 9 bases lay in between. CDR1 and CDR2 (germline): SGHAT, FQNNGV. The CDR3 is made up of 13 amino acids. CDR3: CATRTSNTGELFF. DNA of the CDR3: TGTGCCACCAGGACATCGAACACCGGGGAGCTGTTTTTT.